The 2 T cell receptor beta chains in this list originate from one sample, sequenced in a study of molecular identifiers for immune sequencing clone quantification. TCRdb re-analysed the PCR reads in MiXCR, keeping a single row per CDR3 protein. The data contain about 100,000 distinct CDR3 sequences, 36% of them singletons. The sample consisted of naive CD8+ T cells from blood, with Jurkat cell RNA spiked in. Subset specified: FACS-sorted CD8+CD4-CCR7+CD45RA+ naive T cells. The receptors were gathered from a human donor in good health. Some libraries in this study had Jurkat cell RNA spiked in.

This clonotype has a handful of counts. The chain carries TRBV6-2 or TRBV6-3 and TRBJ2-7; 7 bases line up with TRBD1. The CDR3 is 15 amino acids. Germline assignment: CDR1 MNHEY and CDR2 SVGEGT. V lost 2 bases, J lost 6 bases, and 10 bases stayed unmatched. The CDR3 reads CASSYATSTGVEQYF. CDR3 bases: TGTGCCAGCAGTTACGCCACTTCTACAGGGGTCGAGCAGTACTTC.

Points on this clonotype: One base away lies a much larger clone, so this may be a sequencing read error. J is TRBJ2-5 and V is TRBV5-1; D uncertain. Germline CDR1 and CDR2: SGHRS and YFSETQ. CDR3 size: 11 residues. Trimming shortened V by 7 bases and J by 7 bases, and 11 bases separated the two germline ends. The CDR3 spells CASCLGATQYF. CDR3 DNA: TGCGCCAGCTGCCTGGGCGCGACCCAGTACTTC.